These T cell receptor beta chains were read from a single sample in a study of T cells after yellow fever vaccination. TCRdb re-derived calls from the 5' RACE reads in MiXCR, one entry per CDR3 protein. The sample has approximately 330,000 distinct CDR3 sequences, 9.5% to 15% seen once. The material was CD4+ T cells sorted from PBMCs, obtained 15 days after the yellow fever booster vaccination. These receptors were obtained from a man younger than 35 who received the YFV17D yellow fever vaccine. The CDR3 runs from the conserved cysteine through the conserved F or W. The D gene is left open where the match is weak. Some rows mark clone size as missing; the rest say once, few, many or name a class of expanded clone.

NA,TRBV2,many,TRBJ2-1,TGTGCCAGCAACATAGCGGAGATCTTCAATGAGCAGTTCTTC,CASNIAEIFNEQFF
NA,TRBV5-1,many,TRBJ2-1,TGCGCCAGCAGCTTGGCGACAGGTTATTCCTACAATGAGCAGTTCTTC,CASSLATGYSYNEQFF
NA,TRBV6-5,few,TRBJ1-2,TGTGCCAGCGGAGGGGTCGACTATGGCTACACCTTC,CASGGVDYGYTF
NA,TRBV19,NA,TRBJ1-1,TGTGCCAGTACCCGTTCGGGGGCCACTGAAGCTTTCTTT,CASTRSGATEAFF
TRBD1,TRBV6-1,NA,TRBJ1-6,TGTGCCAGCAGCTGGAACAGGGGGGCTTCACCCCTCCACTTT,CASSWNRGASPLHF
NA,TRBV28,few,TRBJ1-5,TGTGCCACCAATCGGGCCCGGTGGGGAATGGCCAATCAGCCCCAGCATTTT,CATNRARWGMANQPQHF
NA,TRBV19,NA,TRBJ1-1,TGTGGAGTGGGACCGGTGAACACTGAAGCTTTCTTT,CGVGPVNTEAFF
NA,TRBV27,NA,TRBJ2-3,TGTGCCAGCACCCGAACCCTAGGAGGCACAGATACGCAGTATTTT,CASTRTLGGTDTQYF
TRBD2,TRBV3-1,NA,TRBJ2-1,TGTGCCAGCAGCCAACCGGGACTAGGTCGGAATGAGCAGTTCTTC,CASSQPGLGRNEQFF
NA,TRBV30,NA,TRBJ1-2,TGTGCCTGGAGTGTACAGCGGGCAGTCTATGGCTACACCTTC,CAWSVQRAVYGYTF
TRBD1,TRBV2,few,TRBJ1-5,TGTGCCAGCAGTCAGGGGGGTAGGAGCAATCAGCCCCAGCATTTT,CASSQGGRSNQPQHF
TRBD2,TRBV12-3/TRBV12-4,few,TRBJ2-7,TGTGCCAGCAGAATTTCGGGGGGGTTGTACGAGCAGTACTTC,CASRISGGLYEQYF
TRBD2,TRBV14,few,TRBJ2-5,TGTGCCAGCAGCCCCTGGACTAGCGGGGACTGGGAGGAGACCCAGTACTTC,CASSPWTSGDWEETQYF
NA,TRBV29-1,few,TRBJ2-1,TGCAGCGTGGGCTACAATGAGCAGTTCTTC,CSVGYNEQFF
NA,TRBV10-2,few,TRBJ2-2,TGCGCCAGCAGTGAGAATGAGTTTGGAGGGGGCGGTACCGGGGAGCTGTTTTTT,CASSENEFGGGGTGELFF
TRBD1,TRBV7-9,few,TRBJ1-6,TGTGCCAGCAGCCCTGACAGGGATAATTCACCCCTCCACTTT,CASSPDRDNSPLHF
NA,TRBV5-1,many,TRBJ2-3,TGCGCCAGCAGCTTGGTTCCGGGGGGCAGCACAGATACGCAGTATTTT,CASSLVPGGSTDTQYF
NA,TRBV10-3,NA,TRBJ2-7,TGTGCCGCCAGGGGTACCTACGAGCAGTACTTC,CAARGTYEQYF
NA,TRBV5-6,few,TRBJ1-2,TGTGCCAGCAGCGGGTTAGCTAACTATGGCTACACCTTC,CASSGLANYGYTF
NA,TRBV7-9,NA,TRBJ1-2,TGTGCCAGCAGCTTAGGGACCCCCGATGGCTACACCTTC,CASSLGTPDGYTF
NA,TRBV12-3/TRBV12-4,few,TRBJ1-2,TGTGCCAGCAGTTTGGGGGGCTCATTCTATGGCTACACCTTC,CASSLGGSFYGYTF
NA,TRBV7-6,few,TRBJ1-1,TGTGCCAGCAGCTTAGGGTCCGGGGGGGGACTGAACACTGAAGCTTTCTTT,CASSLGSGGGLNTEAFF
TRBD1,TRBV12-3/TRBV12-4,NA,TRBJ1-6,TGTGCCAGCAGTTTTAGGACAGGGGGCTCACCCCTCCACTTT,CASSFRTGGSPLHF
TRBD1,TRBV20-1,few,TRBJ2-4,TGCAGTGCTAGAGGGGGACAAGGGACAGGCCAAGCGTCGGCCATACACATTCAGTACTTC,CSARGGQGTGQASAIHIQYF
NA,TRBV29-1,NA,TRBJ2-1,TGCAGCGTAGCTGATCGGGATGAGCAGTTCTTC,CSVADRDEQFF
NA,TRBV4-3,NA,TRBJ2-7,TGCGCCAGCAGCCAAGAGGCGCAGGAAGGGTCCTACGAGCAGTACTTC,CASSQEAQEGSYEQYF
TRBD2,TRBV11-2,many,TRBJ2-1,TGTGCCAGCAGCCTACAGCGCGGGGGGGTGGACAATGAGCAGTTCTTC,CASSLQRGGVDNEQFF
NA,TRBV5-1,NA,TRBJ1-2,TGCGCCAGCAGCTGGGGGGAAAGAGCTAACTATGGCTACACCTTC,CASSWGERANYGYTF
TRBD1,TRBV25-1,NA,TRBJ1-1,TGTGCCAGCAGGCCCGCCGGGACAGGGAGCGCTTTCTTT,CASRPAGTGSAFF
NA,TRBV5-1,NA,TRBJ1-1,TGCGCCAGCAGCTTGGCCAGTACTAACGTTGAAGCTTTCTTT,CASSLASTNVEAFF
TRBD2,TRBV6-1,NA,TRBJ2-1,TGTGCCAGCAGTGAACCCGGACTAGCGGGGGGTAATAATGAGCAGTTCTTC,CASSEPGLAGGNNEQFF
TRBD2,TRBV29-1,few,TRBJ2-1,TGCAGCGTATTTAATCGCGGGGGGGGATACAATGAGCAGTTCTTC,CSVFNRGGGYNEQFF
TRBD1,TRBV12-3/TRBV12-4,NA,TRBJ2-1,TGTGCCAGCAGTTGGGGACAGGGGGCCAAGCAGTTCTTC,CASSWGQGAKQFF
TRBD1,TRBV29-1,NA,TRBJ2-5,TGCAGCGTTGTAAGGACAGGGGACGAGACCCAGTACTTC,CSVVRTGDETQYF
TRBD1,TRBV4-1,few,TRBJ1-6,TGCGCCAGCAGCCGACAGGGTTTCGGCCGTGGTTCACCCCTCCACTTT,CASSRQGFGRGSPLHF
TRBD2,TRBV18,NA,TRBJ2-1,TGTGCCAGCTCACCACCCCCGGGGGGGAATGAGCAGTTCTTC,CASSPPPGGNEQFF
TRBD1,TRBV5-1,NA,TRBJ2-1,TGCGCCAGCAGACAGGGACAGGGGGATGAGCAGTTCTTC,CASRQGQGDEQFF
NA,TRBV19,NA,TRBJ2-7,TGTGCCAGTAGTATGCGGGGTTTATATTACGAGCAGTACTTC,CASSMRGLYYEQYF
NA,TRBV28,few,TRBJ1-2,TGTGCCAGCAGTGGCGGGGTATATGGCTACACCTTC,CASSGGVYGYTF
TRBD1,TRBV11-1,few,TRBJ2-7,TGTGCCAGCAGGCCCGGACAGGGACCTTACGAGCAGTACTTC,CASRPGQGPYEQYF
NA,TRBV7-2,NA,TRBJ2-3,TGTGCCAGCAGCCTGGACTGGGACACAGATACGCAGTATTTT,CASSLDWDTDTQYF
TRBD2,TRBV18,NA,TRBJ2-7,TGTGCCAGCTCACAATTGACTAGCGGGGGTAACGAGCAGTACTTC,CASSQLTSGGNEQYF
NA,TRBV27,few,TRBJ1-4,TGTGCCAGCAGTTTACTACATGGTGAAAAACTGTTTTTT,CASSLLHGEKLFF
NA,TRBV6-5,many,TRBJ1-1,TGTGCCAGCAGTACCCAGACAGAGAACACTGAAGCTTTCTTT,CASSTQTENTEAFF
TRBD2,TRBV5-6,NA,TRBJ2-5,TGTGCCAGCAGCACCCTTAGCGGGGCCGGGGAGACCCAGTACTTC,CASSTLSGAGETQYF
NA,TRBV12-3/TRBV12-4,few,TRBJ1-5,TGTGCCAGCGGGAGGACCGGGGCCCGGCAGCCCCAGCATTTT,CASGRTGARQPQHF
NA,TRBV28,NA,TRBJ1-2,TGTGCCAGCAGTTCTTACGCGGAGCCCTATGGCTACACCTTC,CASSSYAEPYGYTF
TRBD1,TRBV6-5,many,TRBJ1-2,TGTGCCAGCAGTTACCCCGCGACAGGGGATGGGGGCTACACCTTC,CASSYPATGDGGYTF
NA,TRBV4-3,NA,TRBJ1-5,TGCGCCAGCAGCCAAGAGCCAGCCTCCGGGCCCCAGCATTTT,CASSQEPASGPQHF
NA,TRBV5-1,NA,TRBJ1-2,TGCGCCAGCAGCTTGGGAGGGGCGAATGGCTATGGCTACACCTTC,CASSLGGANGYGYTF
NA,TRBV29-1,few,TRBJ1-2,TGCAGCGTGCTGGACGGTTCTGAGGACTATGGCTACACCTTC,CSVLDGSEDYGYTF
TRBD1,TRBV4-1,few,TRBJ1-1,TGCGCCAGCAGCCACCGAGCCCCCGGACAGGGAAGAGGCACTGAAGCTTTCTTT,CASSHRAPGQGRGTEAFF
NA,TRBV12-3/TRBV12-4,few,TRBJ2-5,TGTGCCAGCAGGAGTTGGGACATAGAAGAGACCCAGTACTTC,CASRSWDIEETQYF
NA,TRBV7-3,NA,TRBJ1-2,TGTGCCAGCAGCTTCCTCGGGGGGTATGGCTACACCTTC,CASSFLGGYGYTF
TRBD2,TRBV11-3,few,TRBJ2-3,TGTGCCAGCAGCCCGGGACTGGCCTTAGCGGGGGGTTATACAGATACGCAGTATTTT,CASSPGLALAGGYTDTQYF